Below are 24 T cell receptor beta chains sequenced from a single sample in a study of shared clonotypes between healthy human individuals. Produced via immunoSEQ multiplex PCR; TCRdb's table is partial and in-frame only. The table records about 980,000 clones, 70% to 85% of them present only once. The sample taken for sequencing was memory CD4+ T cells sorted from blood. Subset of the sample: CD45RA-negative fraction. The receptors originated from a man aged 18-30 years in good health.

This clone was observed many times. The rearrangement uses TRBV7-8 and TRBJ2-3; D unresolved. Germline V gene sequence: CDR1 SGHVS, CDR2 FQNEAQ. This CDR3 has 11 residues. V lost 3 bases, J lost 3 bases, and 1 base lay in between. The chain's CDR3 is CASSFTDTQYF. CDR3 nucleotides: TGTGCCAGCAGCTTTACAGATACGCAGTATTTT.

This clone turned up a few times. V usage is TRBV6-6 and J usage is TRBJ2-1, with a possible D match to TRBD2 (6 bases). The V end was cut by 6 bases, the J end by 10 bases, with 19 bases between. Germline V gives CDR1 MNHNY, CDR2 SVGAGI (reference sequence). The length of the CDR3 is 14 residues. This CDR3 is CASRGETSPGEQFF. CDR3 DNA: TGTGCCAGCAGGGGGGAGACTAGTCCCGGCGAGCAGTTCTTC.

J is TRBJ2-3 and V is TRBV18; D uncertain. This CDR3 is built from 12 residues. Germline V lookup: CDR1 KGHSH, CDR2 LQKENI. Trimming removed 3 bases at V and 6 bases at J, with 7 bases between. CDR3 sequence: CASSPPLDTQYF. CDR3 DNA: TGTGCCAGCTCACCCCCCCTGGATACGCAGTATTTT. The entire variable domain, with the rest obtained from reference TRBV18 and TRBJ2-3, is as follows: NAGVMQNPRHLVRRRGQEARLRCSPMKGHSHVYWYRQLPEEGLKFMVYLQKENIIDESGMPKERFSAEFPKEGPSILRIQQVVRGDSAAYFCASSPPLDTQYFGPGTRLTVL.

This chain joins TRBV6-1 and TRBJ2-1; D might be TRBD2 (6 bases). The CDR3 length is 14 residues. V lost 6 bases, J lost 7 bases, and 16 bases lay in between. In germline, CDR1 is MNHNS, CDR2 SASEGT. CDR3 in amino acids: CASREGTVGNEQFF. CDR3 coding DNA: TGTGCCAGCAGGGAGGGCACAGTAGGAAATGAGCAGTTCTTC.

The genes are TRBV5-1 and TRBJ2-4, with 8 bases matching TRBD2. This CDR3 is built from 14 residues. V lost 0 bases, J lost 8 bases, and 4 bases stayed unmatched. Germline V gives CDR1 SGHRS, CDR2 YFSETQ. Here the CDR3 DNA reads TGCGCCAGCAGCTTGGGTGGGACTAGGGACATTCAGTACTTC. It specifies CASSLGGTRDIQYF.

This clone was detected once. The chain uses TRBV15 and TRBJ2-7; perhaps TRBD1 as D (5 bases). Germline V lookup: CDR1 LNHNV, CDR2 YYDKDF (reference sequence). This CDR3 spans 13 amino acids. The ends were cut back, 0 bases at V and 7 bases at J, with 10 bases in the middle. The CDR3 DNA follows: TGTGCCACCAGCAGAGATCAGGGAATGGAGCAGTACTTC. This codes for CATSRDQGMEQYF.

The rearrangement uses TRBV7-2 and TRBJ1-6; D not resolved. CDR1 is SGHTA, CDR2 FQGNSA, per germline. The CDR3 contains 15 residues. V was shortened by 2 bases and J by 8 bases, with 13 bases between the two germline ends. The CDR3 sequence is CASSLYGTADSPLHF. The CDR3 DNA follows: TGTGCCAGCAGCTTATACGGAACAGCCGATTCACCCCTCCACTTT. The full variable domain, rest sourced from reference TRBV7-2 and TRBJ1-6, is GAGVSQSPSNKVTEKGKDVELRCDPISGHTALYWYRQSLGQGLEFLIYFQGNSAPDKSGLPSDRFSAERTGGSVSTLTIQRTQQEDSAVYLCASSLYGTADSPLHFGNGTRLTVT.

This clone occurred a few times. The chain carries TRBV7-2 and TRBJ2-7; possibly TRBD1 or TRBD2 for D (6 bases each). CDR3 length equals 14 residues. CDR1 and CDR2 from the germline V gene are SGHTA and FQGNSA. The ends were cut back, 5 bases at V and 6 bases at J, with 17 bases in the middle. The CDR3 loop reads CASSPSGDLGEQYF. The CDR3 coding sequence is TGTGCCAGCAGCCCCTCAGGGGACTTGGGCGAGCAGTACTTC.

The CDR3 is CSVVLAFGTDTQYF. The CDR3 DNA follows: TGCAGCGTTGTATTGGCGTTTGGTACAGATACGCAGTATTTT. The chain links TRBV29-1 to TRBJ2-3, with unresolved D. Germline CDR1 and CDR2: SQVTM and ANQGSEA. V dropped 4 bases and J dropped 3 bases, with 14 bases sitting between them. The CDR3 is 14 residues long.

The chain joins TRBV6-5 to TRBJ2-2, with D possibly matching TRBD1 (5 bases). Trimming shortened V by 2 bases and J by 4 bases, and 11 bases separated the two germline ends. CDR1 is MNHEY, CDR2 SVGAGI, per germline. This CDR3 has 15 residues. CDR3 amino acids: CASSYGALLTGELFF. The CDR3 DNA reads TGTGCCAGCAGTTACGGGGCACTTCTCACCGGGGAGCTGTTTTTT.

Comment on this clone: The same CDR3 can be traced to other DNA sequences in this sample. This chain joins TRBV28 and TRBJ2-2; D possibly corresponds to TRBD1 (6 bases). The ends were cut back, 2 bases at V and 5 bases at J, with 6 bases in the middle. Germline assignment: CDR1 MDHEN and CDR2 SYDVKM. The CDR3 has 13 amino acids. In nucleotides, the CDR3 is TGTGCCAGCAGTTTAAGGGGGACCGGGGAGCTGTTTTTT. Its translation is CASSLRGTGELFF.

The V and J genes are TRBV30 and TRBJ2-1; TRBD2 matches 9 bases. The CDR3 totals 14 residues. With V trimmed by 5 bases and J by 9 bases, 11 bases remained unmatched. The germline V gene encodes CDR1 GTSNPN and CDR2 SVGIG (reference sequence). The CDR3 here is CAWCRQAGGGEQFF. The DNA for the CDR3 is TGTGCCTGGTGCCGGCAAGCGGGGGGAGGTGAGCAGTTCTTC.

The rearrangement links TRBV28 to TRBJ1-4; 8 positions agree with TRBD1. Germline CDR1 reads MDHEN; CDR2 reads SYDVKM. V was pared by 8 bases and J by 5 bases, with 7 bases of the junction left unmatched. The length of the CDR3 is 14 residues. The CDR3 protein is CASGRTGRNEKLFF. CDR3 nucleotide sequence: TGTGCCAGCGGGCGGACAGGGAGAAATGAAAAACTGTTTTTT. Full variable domain (remainder filled in from reference TRBV28 and TRBJ1-4): DVKVTQSSRYLVKRTGEKVFLECVQDMDHENMFWYRQDPGLGLRLIYFSYDVKMKEKGDIPEGYSVSREKKERFSLILESASTNQTSMYLCASGRTGRNEKLFFGSGTQLSVL.

V gene TRBV18 combines with J gene TRBJ2-7; 15 bases fit TRBD2. The CDR3 is 16 residues long. CDR1 and CDR2 (germline): KGHSH, LQKENI. Trimming cost V 0 bases and J 7 bases; bases outside gene matches: 4. CDR3 amino acids: CASSPPGLAGGSEQYF. CDR3 coding DNA: TGTGCCAGCTCACCACCGGGACTAGCGGGAGGCTCGGAGCAGTACTTC.

The chain employs TRBV9 and TRBJ2-5; D not resolved. CDR3 length: 14 amino acids. The ends were cut back, 3 bases at V and 5 bases at J, with 14 bases in the middle. Germline CDR1 SGDLS, CDR2 YYNGEE. The chain's CDR3 is CASSDLGPTETQYF. Written as DNA, the CDR3 is TGTGCCAGCAGCGATCTCGGTCCCACGGAGACCCAGTACTTC.

V and J are TRBV2 and TRBJ1-3; D gene uncertain. Germline values: CDR1 SNHLY, CDR2 FYNNEI. This CDR3 is built from 13 residues. V shed 7 bases and J shed 7 bases, with 14 bases lying between them. The CDR3 sequence is CASTAFGLNTIYF. CDR3 DNA sequence: TGTGCCAGCACCGCGTTTGGGCTCAACACCATATATTTT.

The J gene is TRBJ1-2, the V gene TRBV5-4; maybe TRBD1 (5 bases). V was cut by 0 bases and J by 2 bases, with 8 bases left in between. Per germline, CDR1 SGHNT and CDR2 YYREEE (reference sequence). This CDR3 comprises 14 residues. CDR3 sequence: CASSLVAGNYGYTF. The CDR3 DNA is TGTGCCAGCAGCTTGGTAGCAGGGAACTATGGCTACACCTTC.

The sample holds a few counts of this clone. This sequence joins TRBV6-1 and TRBJ2-2; D gene ambiguous. The CDR3 sequence is 14 residues long. CDR1 MNHNS and CDR2 SASEGT come from the germline V gene. The V and J ends lost 7 bases and 1 base respectively, with 10 bases between them. As DNA, the CDR3 is TGTGCCAGCATCCGGCCAGGGAACACCGGGGAGCTGTTTTTT. It yields the protein CASIRPGNTGELFF.

V gene TRBV11-2 combines with J gene TRBJ2-3; 12 bases align to TRBD2. The CDR3 contains 18 residues. Germline lookup yields CDR1 SGHAT and CDR2 FQNNGV. V lost 0 bases to trimming and J lost 5 bases; unmatched junction nucleotides: 9. The CDR3 region is CASSLDRPSGRARDTQYF. Written as DNA, the CDR3 is TGTGCCAGCAGCTTAGATCGTCCTAGCGGGAGGGCCAGAGATACGCAGTATTTT.

The gene calls are TRBV27 and TRBJ2-2; D uncertain. The ends were cut back, 6 bases at V and 7 bases at J, with 12 bases in the middle. This CDR3 has 13 amino acids. CDR1 and CDR2 (germline): MNHEY, SMNVEV (reference sequence). The CDR3 here is CASRGSPFGELFF. The DNA for the CDR3 is TGTGCCAGCAGGGGGTCCCCCTTCGGGGAGCTGTTTTTT.

The rearrangement joins TRBV7-2 to TRBJ2-1, with D unclear. The V and J ends lost 2 bases and 2 bases respectively, with 13 bases between them. Germline loops: CDR1 SGHTA, CDR2 FQGNSA. CDR3 length: 16 amino acids. The CDR3 nucleotides are TGTGCCAGCAGCTTATCAGACTCCGCCGCCTACAATGAGCAGTTCTTC. This translates into CASSLSDSAAYNEQFF.

This clone has a single count. V and J are TRBV4-1 and TRBJ2-1; a possible D gene is TRBD2 (6 bases). Germline V gene sequence: CDR1 MGHRA, CDR2 YSYEKL. V lost 2 bases to trimming and J lost 3 bases, with 11 bases between them. The CDR3 consists of 15 residues. The CDR3 spells CASSQTSTSYNEQFF. DNA for the CDR3: TGCGCCAGCAGCCAAACCTCGACTAGCTACAATGAGCAGTTCTTC.

The chain couples TRBV5-1 to TRBJ2-3, with 10 nucleotides matching TRBD2. This CDR3 comprises 15 residues. Germline V gene sequence: CDR1 SGHRS, CDR2 YFSETQ. The V gene end was trimmed by 7 bases and the J gene end by 0 bases; junction bases not matched to a gene: 5. The CDR3 DNA follows: TGCGCCAGCCGGACTAGCGGAGGGAGCACAGATACGCAGTATTTT. Its translation: CASRTSGGSTDTQYF.

The CDR3 here is CASLLDSGANVLTF. CDR3 nucleotides: TGTGCTAGCCTATTGGACTCTGGGGCCAACGTCCTGACTTTC. The V gene is TRBV12-5, the J gene TRBJ2-6; no definite D call. CDR3 length: 14 amino acids. Germline CDR1 and CDR2: LGHNT and FRNRAP. The V gene lost 9 bases and the J gene lost 0 bases, with 9 bases spanning the gap.